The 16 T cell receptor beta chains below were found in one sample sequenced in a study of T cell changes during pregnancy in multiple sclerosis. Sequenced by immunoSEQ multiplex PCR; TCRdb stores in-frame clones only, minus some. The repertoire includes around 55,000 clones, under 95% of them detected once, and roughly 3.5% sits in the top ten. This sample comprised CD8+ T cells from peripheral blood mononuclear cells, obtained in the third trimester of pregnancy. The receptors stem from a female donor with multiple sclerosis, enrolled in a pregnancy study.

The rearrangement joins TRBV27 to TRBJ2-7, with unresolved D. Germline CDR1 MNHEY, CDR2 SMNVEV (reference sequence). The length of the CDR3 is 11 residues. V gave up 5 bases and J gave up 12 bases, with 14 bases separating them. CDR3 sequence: CASSEYMKLYF. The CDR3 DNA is TGTGCCAGCAGTGAGTATATGAAGTTGTACTTC.

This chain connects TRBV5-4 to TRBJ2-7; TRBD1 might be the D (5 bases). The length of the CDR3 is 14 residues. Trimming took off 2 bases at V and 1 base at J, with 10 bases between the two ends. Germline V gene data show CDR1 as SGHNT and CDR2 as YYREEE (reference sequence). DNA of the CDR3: TGTGCCAGCAGCTTAACAGGACAATCCTACGAGCAGTACTTC. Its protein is CASSLTGQSYEQYF.

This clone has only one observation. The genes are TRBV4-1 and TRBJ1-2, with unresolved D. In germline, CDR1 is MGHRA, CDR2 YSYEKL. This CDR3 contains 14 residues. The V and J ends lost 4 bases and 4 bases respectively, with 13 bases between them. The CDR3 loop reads CASSPLSGSYGYTF. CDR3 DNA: TGCGCCAGCAGCCCTTTGAGTGGTAGCTATGGCTACACCTTC.

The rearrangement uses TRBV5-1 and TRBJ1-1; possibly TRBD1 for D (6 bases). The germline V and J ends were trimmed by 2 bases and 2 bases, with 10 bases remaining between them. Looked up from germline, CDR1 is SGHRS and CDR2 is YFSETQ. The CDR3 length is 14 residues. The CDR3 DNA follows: TGCGCCAGCAGCTTAATAGGGACAAACACTGAAGCTTTCTTT. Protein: CASSLIGTNTEAFF.

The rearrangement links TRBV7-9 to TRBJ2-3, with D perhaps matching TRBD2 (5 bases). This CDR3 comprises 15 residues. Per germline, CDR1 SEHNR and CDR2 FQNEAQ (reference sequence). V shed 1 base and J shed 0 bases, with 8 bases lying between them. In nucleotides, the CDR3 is TGTGCCAGCAGCTTAGTTCAGCGGAGCACAGATACGCAGTATTTT. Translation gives CASSLVQRSTDTQYF.

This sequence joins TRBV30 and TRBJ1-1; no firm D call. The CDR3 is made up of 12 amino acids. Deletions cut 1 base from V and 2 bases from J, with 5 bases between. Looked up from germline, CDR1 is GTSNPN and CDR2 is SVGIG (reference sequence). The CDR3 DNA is TGTGCCTGGAGTGGCGGCAACACTGAAGCTTTCTTT. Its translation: CAWSGGNTEAFF.

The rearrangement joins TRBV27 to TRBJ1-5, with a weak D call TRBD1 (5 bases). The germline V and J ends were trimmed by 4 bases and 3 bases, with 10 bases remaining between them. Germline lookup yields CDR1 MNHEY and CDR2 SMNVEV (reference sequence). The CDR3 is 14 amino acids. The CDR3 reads CASSSQGYNQPQHF. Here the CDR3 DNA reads TGTGCCAGCAGTTCTCAGGGTTACAATCAGCCCCAGCATTTT.

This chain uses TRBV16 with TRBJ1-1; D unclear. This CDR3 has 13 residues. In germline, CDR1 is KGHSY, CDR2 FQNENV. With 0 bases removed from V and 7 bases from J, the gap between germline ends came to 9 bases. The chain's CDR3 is CASSQSGSNEAFF. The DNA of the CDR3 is TGTGCCAGCAGCCAATCCGGTTCTAATGAAGCTTTCTTT.

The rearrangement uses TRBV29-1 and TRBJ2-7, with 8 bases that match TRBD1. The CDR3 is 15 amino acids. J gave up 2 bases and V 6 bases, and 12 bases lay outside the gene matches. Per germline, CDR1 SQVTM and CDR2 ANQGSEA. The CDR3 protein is CSVEEIGQGTYEQYF. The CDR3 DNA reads TGCAGCGTGGAGGAGATAGGACAGGGCACCTACGAGCAGTACTTC.

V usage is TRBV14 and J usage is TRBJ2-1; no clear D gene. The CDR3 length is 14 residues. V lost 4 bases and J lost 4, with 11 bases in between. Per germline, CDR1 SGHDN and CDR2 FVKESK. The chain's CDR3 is CASSRLLAYNEQFF. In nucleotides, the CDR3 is TGTGCCAGCAGCCGGTTGTTGGCTTACAATGAGCAGTTCTTC.

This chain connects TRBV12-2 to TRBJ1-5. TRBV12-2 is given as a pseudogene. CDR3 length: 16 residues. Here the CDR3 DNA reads TGTGCAAGTCGCGGTCCCTCTGGGGGGAGCAATCAGCCCCAGCATTTT. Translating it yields CASRGPSGGSNQPQHF.

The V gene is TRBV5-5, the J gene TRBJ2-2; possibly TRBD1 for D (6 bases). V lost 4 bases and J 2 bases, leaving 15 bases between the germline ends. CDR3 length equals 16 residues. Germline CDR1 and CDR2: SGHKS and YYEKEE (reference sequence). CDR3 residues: CASSKNTGLNTGELFF. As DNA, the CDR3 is TGTGCCAGCAGCAAAAATACAGGGCTAAACACCGGGGAGCTGTTTTTT.

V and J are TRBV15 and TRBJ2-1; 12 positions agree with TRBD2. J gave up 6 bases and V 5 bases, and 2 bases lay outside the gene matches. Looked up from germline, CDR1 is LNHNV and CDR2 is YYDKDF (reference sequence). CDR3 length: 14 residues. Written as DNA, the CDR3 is TGTGCCACCAGCGTACTAGCGGGAGGCAATGAGCAGTTCTTC. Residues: CATSVLAGGNEQFF.

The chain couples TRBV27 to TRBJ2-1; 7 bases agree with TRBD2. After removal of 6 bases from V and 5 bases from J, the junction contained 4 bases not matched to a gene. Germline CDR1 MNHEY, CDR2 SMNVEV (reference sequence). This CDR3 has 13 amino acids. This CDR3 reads CASRRTSHNEQFF. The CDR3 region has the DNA TGTGCCAGCAGAAGGACTAGTCACAATGAGCAGTTCTTC.

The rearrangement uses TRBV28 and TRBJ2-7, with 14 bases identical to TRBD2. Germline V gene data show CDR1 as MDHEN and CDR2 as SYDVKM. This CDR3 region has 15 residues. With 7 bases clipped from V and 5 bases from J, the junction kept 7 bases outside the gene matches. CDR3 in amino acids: CASNVGLAGGNEQYF. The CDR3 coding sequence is TGTGCCAGCAATGTTGGACTAGCGGGAGGTAACGAGCAGTACTTC.

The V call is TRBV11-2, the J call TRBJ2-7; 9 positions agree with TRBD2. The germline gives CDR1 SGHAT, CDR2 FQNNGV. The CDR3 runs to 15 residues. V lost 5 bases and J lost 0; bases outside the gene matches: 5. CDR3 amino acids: CASSQISGSSYEQYF. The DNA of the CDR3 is TGTGCCAGCAGCCAAATTAGCGGGAGCTCCTACGAGCAGTACTTC.